This T cell receptor (beta chain) was sequenced during a study of response to subunit inactivated influenza vaccine. Whole-study findings and limits: Every seasonal influenza vaccination brings in few new T cells, the authors suggested.

The junction had 3 bases not matched to a gene; V was cut back by 5 bases and J by 3 bases. The germline gives CDR1 KGHSH, CDR2 LQKENI. This CDR3 has 14 amino acids. This clonotype was counted many times. Its specificity is not known. Each CDR3 protein gets one entry after TCRdb re-called the RT-PCR reads with MiXCR. The data show some 640,000 distinct CDR3 sequences, roughly 14% seen once. The input for sequencing was PBMCs from blood, taken 14 to 15 days before vaccination. The receptor comes from a man aged 45-65 years who received an inactivated influenza vaccine. The chain carries TRBV18 and TRBJ1-1; TRBD1 aligns across 10 bases. The chain's CDR3 is CASSDRGLDTEAFF. As DNA, the CDR3 is TGTGCCAGCTCAGACAGGGGGCTCGACACTGAAGCTTTCTTT. The variable domain in full, with the rest retrieved from reference TRBV18 and TRBJ1-1, is NAGVMQNPRHLVRRRGQEARLRCSPMKGHSHVYWYRQLPEEGLKFMVYLQKENIIDESGMPKERFSAEFPKEGPSILRIQQVVRGDSAAYFCASSDRGLDTEAFFGQGTRLTVV.